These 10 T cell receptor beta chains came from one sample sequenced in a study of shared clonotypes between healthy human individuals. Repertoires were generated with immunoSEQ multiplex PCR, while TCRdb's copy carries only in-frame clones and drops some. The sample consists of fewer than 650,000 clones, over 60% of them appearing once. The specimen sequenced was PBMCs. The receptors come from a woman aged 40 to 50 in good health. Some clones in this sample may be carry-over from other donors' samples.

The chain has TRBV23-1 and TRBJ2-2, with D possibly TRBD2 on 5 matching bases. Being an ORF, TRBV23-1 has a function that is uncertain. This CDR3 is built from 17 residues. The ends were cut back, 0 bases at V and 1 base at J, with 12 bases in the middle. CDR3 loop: CASSQSRVPQNTGELFF. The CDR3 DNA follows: TGCGCCAGCAGTCAATCGCGGGTTCCACAGAACACCGGGGAGCTGTTTTTT.

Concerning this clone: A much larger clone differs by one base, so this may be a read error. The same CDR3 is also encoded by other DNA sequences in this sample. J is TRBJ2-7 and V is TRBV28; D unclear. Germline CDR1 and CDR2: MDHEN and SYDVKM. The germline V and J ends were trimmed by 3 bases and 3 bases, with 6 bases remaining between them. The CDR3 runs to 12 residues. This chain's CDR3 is CASSFRRYEQYF. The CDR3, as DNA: TGTGCCAGCAGTTTCCGTCGCTACGAGCAGTACTTC.

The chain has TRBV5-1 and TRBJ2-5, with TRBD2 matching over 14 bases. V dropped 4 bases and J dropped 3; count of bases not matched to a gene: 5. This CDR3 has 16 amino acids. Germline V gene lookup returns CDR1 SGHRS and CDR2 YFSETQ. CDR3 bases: TGCGCCAGCAGCCGACTAGCGGGAGGGCCGGAAGAGACCCAGTACTTC. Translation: CASSRLAGGPEETQYF.

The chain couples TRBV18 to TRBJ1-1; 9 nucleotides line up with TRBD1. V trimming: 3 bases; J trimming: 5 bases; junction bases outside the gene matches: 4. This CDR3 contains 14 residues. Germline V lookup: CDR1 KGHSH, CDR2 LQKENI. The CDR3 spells CASSPPGQGTEAFF. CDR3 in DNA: TGTGCCAGCTCACCCCCGGGACAGGGAACTGAAGCTTTCTTT.

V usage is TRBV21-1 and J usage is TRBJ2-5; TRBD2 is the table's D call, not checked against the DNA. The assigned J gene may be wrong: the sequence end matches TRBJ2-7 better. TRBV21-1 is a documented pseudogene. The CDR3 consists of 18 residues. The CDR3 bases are TGTGCCAGAGATAGTGGGGGGGGTAGCGGGAGGATCTCCTACGAGCAGTACTTC. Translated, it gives CARDSGGGSGRISYEQYF.

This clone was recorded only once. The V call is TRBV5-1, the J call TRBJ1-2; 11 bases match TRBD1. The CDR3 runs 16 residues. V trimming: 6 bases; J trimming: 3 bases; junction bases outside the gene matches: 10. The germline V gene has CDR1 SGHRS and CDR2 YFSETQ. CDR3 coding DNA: TGCGCCAGCACCAGGACAGGGGGCGATCGGGACTATGGCTACACCTTC. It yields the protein CASTRTGGDRDYGYTF.

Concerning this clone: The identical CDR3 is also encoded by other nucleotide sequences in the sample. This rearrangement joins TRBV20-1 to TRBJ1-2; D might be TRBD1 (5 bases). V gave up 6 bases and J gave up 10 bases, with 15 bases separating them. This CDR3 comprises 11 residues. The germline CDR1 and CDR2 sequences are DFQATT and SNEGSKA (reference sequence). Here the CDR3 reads CSAPIGVDYTF. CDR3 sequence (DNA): TGCAGTGCCCCAATAGGGGTTGACTACACCTTC.

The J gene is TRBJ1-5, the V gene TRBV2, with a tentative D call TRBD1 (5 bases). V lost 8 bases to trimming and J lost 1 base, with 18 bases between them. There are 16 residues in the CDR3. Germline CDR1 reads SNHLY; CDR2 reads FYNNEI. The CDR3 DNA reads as TGTGCCAGCGCCTTCACACAGGTTCCAAGCAATCAGCCCCAGCATTTT. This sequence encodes CASAFTQVPSNQPQHF.

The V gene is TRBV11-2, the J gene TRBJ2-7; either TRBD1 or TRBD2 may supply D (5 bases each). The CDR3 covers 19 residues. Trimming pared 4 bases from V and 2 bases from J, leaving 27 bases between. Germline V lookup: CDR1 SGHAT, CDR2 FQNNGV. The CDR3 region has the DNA TGTGCCAGCAGCTCAAGAGGGGAGCGGACCGGCGCCGCTACCTACGAGCAGTACTTC. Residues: CASSSRGERTGAATYEQYF.

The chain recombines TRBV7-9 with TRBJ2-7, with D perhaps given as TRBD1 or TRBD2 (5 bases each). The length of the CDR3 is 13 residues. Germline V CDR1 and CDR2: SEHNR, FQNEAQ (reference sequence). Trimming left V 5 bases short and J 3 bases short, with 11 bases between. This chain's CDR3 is CASSPGSHYEQYF. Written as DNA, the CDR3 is TGTGCCAGCAGCCCAGGGAGTCACTACGAGCAGTACTTC. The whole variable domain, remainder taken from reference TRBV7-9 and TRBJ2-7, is DTGVSQNPRHKITKRGQNVTFRCDPISEHNRLYWYRQTLGQGPEFLTYFQNEAQLEKSRLLSDRFSAERPKGSFSTLEIQRTEQGDSAMYLCASSPGSHYEQYFGPGTRLTVT.